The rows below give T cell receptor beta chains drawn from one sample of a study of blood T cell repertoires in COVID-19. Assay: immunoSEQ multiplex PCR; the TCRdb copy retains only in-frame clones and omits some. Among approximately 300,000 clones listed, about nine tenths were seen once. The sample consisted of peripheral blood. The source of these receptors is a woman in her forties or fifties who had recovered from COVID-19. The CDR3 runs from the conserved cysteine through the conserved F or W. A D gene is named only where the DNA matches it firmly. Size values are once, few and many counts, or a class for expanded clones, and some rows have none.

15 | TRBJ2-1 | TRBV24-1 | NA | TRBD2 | CATSDPAGQYNEQFF | TGTGCCACCAGTGATCCAGCGGGGCAATACAATGAGCAGTTCTTC
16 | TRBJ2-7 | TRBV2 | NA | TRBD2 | CASSEGAGGNSYEQYF | TGTGCCAGCAGTGAAGGGGCGGGAGGGAACTCCTACGAGCAGTACTTC
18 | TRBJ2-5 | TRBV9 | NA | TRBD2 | CASSSPGTSGSPGETQYF | TGTGCCAGCAGCTCTCCCGGGACTAGCGGGAGTCCGGGGGAGACCCAGTACTTC
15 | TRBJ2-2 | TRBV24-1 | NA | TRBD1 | CATSEAGGNTGELFF | TGTGCCACCAGTGAGGCAGGGGGCAACACCGGGGAGCTGTTTTTT
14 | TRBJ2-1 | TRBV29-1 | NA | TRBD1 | CSCTIRGLNNEQFF | TGCAGCTGCACAATCAGGGGGCTCAACAATGAGCAGTTCTTC
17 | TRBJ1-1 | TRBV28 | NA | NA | CASSSLYRGTMNTEAFF | TGTGCCAGCAGTAGTTTATATCGGGGAACTATGAACACTGAAGCTTTCTTT
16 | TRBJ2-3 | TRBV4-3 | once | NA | CASSQSSRGTTDTQYF | TGCGCCAGCAGCCAAAGTTCCAGGGGCACCACAGATACGCAGTATTTT
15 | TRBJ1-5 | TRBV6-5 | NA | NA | CASSYGSGVGQPQHF | TGTGCCAGCAGTTACGGATCGGGGGTAGGTCAGCCCCAGCATTTT
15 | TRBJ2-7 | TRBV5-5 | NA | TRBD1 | CASSLSRQGSNEQYF | TGTGCCAGCAGCTTATCTAGACAGGGCTCCAACGAGCAGTACTTC
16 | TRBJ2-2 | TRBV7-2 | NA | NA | CASSLDAGWNTGELFF | TGTGCCAGCAGCTTAGACGCAGGTTGGAACACCGGGGAGCTGTTTTTT
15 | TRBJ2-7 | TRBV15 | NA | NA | CATDWAGARSYEQYF | TGTGCCACGGACTGGGCGGGGGCCCGATCCTACGAGCAGTACTTC
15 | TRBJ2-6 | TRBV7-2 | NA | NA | CASSQDISGANVLTF | TGTGCCAGCAGCCAAGACATCTCTGGGGCCAACGTCCTGACTTTC
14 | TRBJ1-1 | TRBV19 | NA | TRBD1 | CASNWGTGPTEAFF | TGTGCCAGTAATTGGGGGACAGGGCCCACTGAAGCTTTCTTT
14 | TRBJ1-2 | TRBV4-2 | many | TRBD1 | CASSQRTGKEGYTF | TGTGCCAGCAGCCAAAGGACAGGGAAGGAAGGCTACACCTTC
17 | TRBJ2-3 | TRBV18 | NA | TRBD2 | CASSRPGLAASTDTQYF | TGTGCCAGCTCACGACCGGGACTAGCGGCTAGCACAGATACGCAGTATTTT
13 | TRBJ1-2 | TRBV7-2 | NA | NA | CASSSRVGYGYTF | TGTGCCAGCAGCTCGAGGGTAGGCTATGGCTACACCTTC
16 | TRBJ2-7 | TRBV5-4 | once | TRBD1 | CASSLEGGLLSYEQYF | TGTGCCAGCAGCTTGGAAGGGGGCCTCCTCTCCTACGAGCAGTACTTC
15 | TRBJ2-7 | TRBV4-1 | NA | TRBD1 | CASSQGWDRPYEQYF | TGCGCCAGCAGCCAAGGCTGGGACAGGCCCTACGAGCAGTACTTC
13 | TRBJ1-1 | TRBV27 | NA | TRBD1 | CASSPWGTGKAFF | TGTGCCAGCAGCCCCTGGGGGACAGGGAAGGCTTTCTTT
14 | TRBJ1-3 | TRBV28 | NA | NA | CASSLAYPGNTIYF | TGTGCCAGCAGTTTAGCCTACCCCGGAAACACCATATATTTT
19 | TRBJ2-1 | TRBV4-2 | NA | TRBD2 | CASSQVGLAGVGAYNEQFF | TGTGCCAGCAGCCAAGTTGGACTAGCGGGAGTGGGGGCCTACAATGAGCAGTTCTTC
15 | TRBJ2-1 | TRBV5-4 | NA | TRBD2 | CASSLAGISYNEQFF | TGTGCCAGCAGCTTAGCGGGAATTTCCTACAATGAGCAGTTCTTC
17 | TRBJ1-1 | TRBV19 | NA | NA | CASSIRGPTGSNTEAFF | TGTGCCAGTAGTATAAGGGGTCCGACAGGCTCGAACACTGAAGCTTTCTTT
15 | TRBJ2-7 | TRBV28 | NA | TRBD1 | CASSLGTAFTYEQYF | TGTGCCAGCAGTTTAGGGACAGCTTTCACCTACGAGCAGTACTTC
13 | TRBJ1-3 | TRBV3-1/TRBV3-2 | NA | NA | CASSQQSGNTIYF | TGTGCCAGCAGCCAACAGTCCGGAAACACCATATATTTT
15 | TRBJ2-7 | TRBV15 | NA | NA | CATSRGGRNSYEQYF | TGTGCCACCAGCAGGGGGGGACGGAACTCCTACGAGCAGTACTTC
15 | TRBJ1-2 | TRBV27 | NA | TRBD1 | CASSLSAGGGYGYTF | TGTGCCAGCAGTTTATCGGCAGGGGGTGGCTATGGCTACACCTTC
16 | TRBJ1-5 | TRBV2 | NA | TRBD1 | CASLRDRWGVDQPQHF | TGTGCCAGCCTCCGGGACAGGTGGGGAGTAGATCAGCCCCAGCATTTT
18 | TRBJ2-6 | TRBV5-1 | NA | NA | CASSLISGLTSGANVLTF | TGCGCCAGCAGCTTGATTAGCGGCTTGACCTCTGGGGCCAACGTCCTGACTTTC
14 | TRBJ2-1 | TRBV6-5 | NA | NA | CASSGNRGLNEQFF | TGTGCCAGCAGCGGTAACAGGGGACTCAATGAGCAGTTCTTC
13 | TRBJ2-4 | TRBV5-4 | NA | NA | CASSLAGPNIQYF | TGTGCCAGCAGCTTGGCAGGGCCGAACATTCAGTACTTC
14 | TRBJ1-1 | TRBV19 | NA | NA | CASSWGGGDAEAFF | TGTGCCAGTAGTTGGGGGGGAGGCGACGCTGAAGCTTTCTTT
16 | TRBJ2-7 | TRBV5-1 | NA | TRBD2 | CASSLDGGRAVGEQYF | TGCGCCAGCAGCTTGGACGGCGGGAGGGCGGTGGGAGAGCAGTACTTC
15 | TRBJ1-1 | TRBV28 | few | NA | CASGGVGHSNTEAFF | TGTGCCAGCGGAGGGGTAGGACATTCGAACACTGAAGCTTTCTTT
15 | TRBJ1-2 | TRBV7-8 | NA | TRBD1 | CASSSGTAALYGYTF | TGTGCCAGCAGCTCCGGGACAGCAGCGCTCTATGGCTACACCTTC
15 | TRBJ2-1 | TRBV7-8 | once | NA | CASSLSRLVYNEQFF | TGTGCCAGCAGCTTATCCCGACTGGTCTACAATGAGCAGTTCTTC
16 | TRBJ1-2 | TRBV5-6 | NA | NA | CASSLVGRGANYGYTF | TGTGCCAGCAGCTTGGTCGGGCGGGGGGCGAACTATGGCTACACCTTC
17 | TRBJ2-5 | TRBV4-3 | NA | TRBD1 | CASSQGTRTGDQETQYF | TGCGCCAGCAGCCAAGGAACCCGGACAGGGGACCAAGAGACCCAGTACTTC
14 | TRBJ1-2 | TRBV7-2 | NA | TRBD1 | CASSLSQGNYGYTF | TGTGCCAGCAGCTTATCACAGGGGAACTATGGCTACACCTTC
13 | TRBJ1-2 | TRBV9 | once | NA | CASSVAGDWGYTF | TGTGCCAGCAGCGTAGCCGGGGACTGGGGCTACACCTTC
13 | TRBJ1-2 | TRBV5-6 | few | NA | CASSLVGEDGYTF | TGTGCCAGCAGCTTGGTAGGGGAAGACGGCTACACCTTC
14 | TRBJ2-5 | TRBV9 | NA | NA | CASSYRPEQGTQYF | TGTGCCAGCAGCTACCGACCAGAGCAGGGAACCCAGTACTTC
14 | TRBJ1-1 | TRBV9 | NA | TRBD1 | CASSATGSNGEAFF | TGTGCCAGCAGCGCGACAGGGAGTAATGGTGAAGCTTTCTTT
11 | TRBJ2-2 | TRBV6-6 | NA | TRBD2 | CAAGVPGELFF | TGTGCGGCGGGAGTACCCGGGGAGCTGTTTTTT
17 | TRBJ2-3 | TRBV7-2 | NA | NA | CASSLDGHQASTDTQYF | TGTGCCAGCAGCTTAGATGGACATCAGGCTAGCACAGATACGCAGTATTTT
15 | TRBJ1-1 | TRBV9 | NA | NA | CASSVAPTPNTEAFF | TGTGCCAGCAGCGTAGCACCGACTCCGAACACTGAAGCTTTCTTT
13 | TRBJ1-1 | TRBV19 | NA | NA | CASSLFQGTEAFF | TGTGCCAGTAGTCTTTTTCAGGGCACTGAAGCTTTCTTT
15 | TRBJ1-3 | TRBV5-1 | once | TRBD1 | CASSLGQGERNTIYF | TGCGCCAGCAGCTTAGGACAGGGGGAAAGGAACACCATATATTTT
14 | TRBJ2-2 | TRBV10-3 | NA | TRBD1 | CAINADRGRGELFF | TGTGCCATCAATGCGGACAGGGGGCGCGGGGAGCTGTTTTTT